The next 26 T cell receptor beta chains were all read from a single sample in a study of T cells in Graves' hyperthyroidism and ophthalmopathy. The TCR beta CDR3 regions underwent amplification using RNA transcripts as the source. HTBI primers were employed in a first-round RT-PCR of the TCR CDR3. TCRdb reprocessed the multiplex PCR reads with MiXCR, giving one entry per CDR3 protein. The table shows 350,000 to 400,000 distinct CDR3 sequences, with 15% occurring only once. Material for sequencing was blood. The origin of the receptors is a woman under 40 with Graves' hyperthyroidism.

Only a few counts were recorded for this clonotype. The V call is TRBV28, the J call TRBJ1-2; D is ambiguous. The V end lost 5 bases, the J end lost 0 bases, and 19 bases lay between the germline ends. Looked up from germline, CDR1 is MDHEN and CDR2 is SYDVKM. The CDR3 loop spans 17 amino acids. The DNA for the CDR3 is TGTGCCAGCAGTCCCGCGGACCTTTTACCTTCTAACTATGGCTACACCTTC. Translating gives CASSPADLLPSNYGYTF.

The sample holds many counts of this clonotype. V gene TRBV20-1 combines with J gene TRBJ2-1; weak D call: TRBD1 (5 bases). The CDR3 covers 12 residues. Trimming pared 6 bases from V and 7 bases from J, leaving 13 bases between. Germline V lookup: CDR1 DFQATT, CDR2 SNEGSKA (reference sequence). CDR3 coding DNA: TGCAGTGCCAAGATAGGGGATAATGAGCAGTTCTTC. Translating it yields CSAKIGDNEQFF.

J is TRBJ2-5 and V is TRBV20-1; 10 nucleotides line up with TRBD2. Germline V gene sequence: CDR1 DFQATT, CDR2 SNEGSKA (reference sequence). The junction had 9 bases not matched to a gene; V was cut back by 3 bases and J by 5 bases. The CDR3 covers 15 residues. The CDR3 nucleotides read TGCAGTGCTAGTAAAGCGGGGGGGCTGCGGGAGACCCAGTACTTC. Translated, it gives CSASKAGGLRETQYF.

As regards this clonotype: This clone may be a read error of a much larger clone one base away. This sequence joins TRBV18 and TRBJ2-7; D might be TRBD1 or TRBD2, each matching 5 bases. Per germline, CDR1 KGHSH and CDR2 LQKENI. The V and J ends lost 1 base and 6 bases respectively, with 13 bases between them. This CDR3 spans 14 amino acids. The CDR3 protein is CASSPLGTDFEQYF. CDR3 sequence (DNA): TGTGCCAGCTCACCACTCGGGACGGACTTCGAGCAGTACTTC.

This clonotype was counted between two and nine times. The chain joins TRBV10-2 to TRBJ1-4, with 8 nucleotides matching TRBD1. V lost 6 bases and J lost 8; bases outside the gene matches: 11. The CDR3 has 15 amino acids. Germline loops: CDR1 WSHSY, CDR2 SAAADI. The CDR3 nucleotides read TGCGCCAGCAGCGGCGGGACAGGCCGGGGGGAAAAACTGTTTTTT. Its translation is CASSGGTGRGEKLFF.

This clonotype was found a few times. The V gene is TRBV12-3 or TRBV12-4, the J gene TRBJ2-6; either TRBD1 or TRBD2 may fit D (5 bases each). Deletions cut 2 bases from V and 0 bases from J, with 17 bases between. This CDR3 spans 19 amino acids. The CDR3 spells CASSLFWGRSHSGANVLTF. The CDR3 DNA reads as TGTGCCAGCAGTTTATTCTGGGGACGGAGTCACTCTGGGGCCAACGTCCTGACTTTC.

The chain has TRBV29-1 and TRBJ2-3, with D possibly TRBD2 on 5 matching bases. The germline V and J ends were trimmed by 8 bases and 3 bases, with 21 bases remaining between them. The CDR3 is 15 amino acids. Looked up from germline, CDR1 is SQVTM and CDR2 is ANQGSEA. CDR3 bases: TGCAGCATCAAGTACAGCGGTAAGGGTACAGATACGCAGTATTTT. Residues: CSIKYSGKGTDTQYF.

This clonotype was seen at least ten times. The V and J genes are TRBV11-1 and TRBJ2-7; weak D call: TRBD2 (5 bases). Per the germline V gene, CDR1 is SGHAT and CDR2 is FQDESV (reference sequence). V was pared by 1 base and J by 2 bases, with 12 bases between. The CDR3 length is 15 residues. CDR3 coding DNA: TGTGCCAGCAGCTTAGTGGACTCTTCTCCCTACGAGCAGTACTTC. This gives the protein CASSLVDSSPYEQYF.

This clonotype has just one count. The chain recombines TRBV6-7 with TRBJ1-4, with TRBD1 matching over 9 bases. TRBV6-7 is recorded as an ORF, its role being uncertain. Trimming removed 4 bases from V and 0 bases from J; junction bases left unmatched: 12. The CDR3 loop spans 19 amino acids. For the CDR3, the DNA is TGTGCCAGCAGTTGGCGGCCGGGACAGGGAGTTGCAACTAATGAAAAACTGTTTTTT. This translates into CASSWRPGQGVATNEKLFF.

The sample holds a few counts of this clonotype. CDR3 region: CASSLEFRSGNTIYF. For the CDR3, the DNA is TGTGCCAGCAGCTTAGAATTTAGATCTGGAAACACCATATATTTT. The rearrangement links TRBV11-2 to TRBJ1-3; D is unclear. CDR3 length: 15 residues. The V end lost 0 bases, the J end lost 1 base, and 7 bases lay between the germline ends. Germline CDR1 and CDR2: SGHAT and FQNNGV. Looking up the rest from reference TRBV11-2 and TRBJ1-3 gives the full variable domain: EAGVAQSPRYKIIEKRQSVAFWCNPISGHATLYWYQQILGQGPKLLIQFQNNGVVDDSQLPKDRFSAERLKGVDSTLKIQPAKLEDSAVYLCASSLEFRSGNTIYFGEGSWLTVV.

The sample holds a few counts of this clonotype. This chain links TRBV5-1 with TRBJ2-3; TRBD2 agrees at 11 bases. CDR3 size: 17 residues. The junction had 7 bases not matched to a gene; V was cut back by 0 bases and J by 4 bases. Per the germline V gene, CDR1 is SGHRS and CDR2 is YFSETQ. This chain's CDR3 is CASSLALAGESADTQYF. The CDR3 DNA sequence: TGCGCCAGCAGCTTGGCACTAGCGGGAGAGTCGGCAGATACGCAGTATTTT.

Concerning this clonotype: Relative to the germline gene, one junction end is altered; a read error may explain this. The chain is built from TRBV5-6 and TRBJ2-1, with 8 bases aligning to TRBD2. Germline V lookup: CDR1 SGHDT, CDR2 YYEEEE. This CDR3 spans 14 amino acids. The CDR3 DNA reads as TGTGCCAGCAGCTCCGGGACTAGGTACACTGAGCAGTTCTTC. Translated, it gives CASSSGTRYTEQFF.

Ten or more counts support this clonotype. This chain connects TRBV11-2 to TRBJ2-1, with D hard to call. The CDR3 runs 12 residues. V lost 2 bases, J lost 9 bases, and 8 bases lay in between. Germline lookup yields CDR1 SGHAT and CDR2 FQNNGV. The CDR3 region has the DNA TGTGCCAGCAGCTTAATTTCCGGTGAGCAGTTCTTC. Translated, it gives CASSLISGEQFF. Based on the CDR3 plus reference TRBV11-2 and TRBJ2-1, the full variable domain is EAGVAQSPRYKIIEKRQSVAFWCNPISGHATLYWYQQILGQGPKLLIQFQNNGVVDDSQLPKDRFSAERLKGVDSTLKIQPAKLEDSAVYLCASSLISGEQFFGPGTRLTVL.

The table lists this clonotype with many counts. The V and J genes are TRBV28 and TRBJ2-7; D ambiguous. Trimming left V 5 bases short and J 2 bases short, with 10 bases between. The CDR3 consists of 13 residues. CDR1 and CDR2 (germline): MDHEN, SYDVKM. The CDR3 reads CASSNPGAYEQYF. The CDR3 DNA reads as TGTGCCAGCAGTAATCCTGGAGCCTACGAGCAGTACTTC.

This clonotype came up many times. The genes are TRBV28 and TRBJ2-3; 8 bases line up with TRBD1. Unmatched junction bases numbered 8, after V lost 2 bases and J lost 1 base. Germline assignment: CDR1 MDHEN and CDR2 SYDVKM. The CDR3 loop spans 17 amino acids. CDR3 protein: CASSLGQGKFRTDTQYF. The CDR3 DNA follows: TGTGCCAGCAGTTTAGGACAGGGTAAATTCCGCACAGATACGCAGTATTTT.

This clonotype was detected ten times or more. This chain uses TRBV2 with TRBJ1-5; weak D call: TRBD1 (6 bases). V was cut by 3 bases and J by 4 bases, with 13 bases left in between. Germline V gene data show CDR1 as SNHLY and CDR2 as FYNNEI. The CDR3 has 15 amino acids. The CDR3 loop reads CASSDFAGANQPQHF. The CDR3 coding sequence is TGTGCCAGCAGTGATTTTGCAGGGGCAAATCAGCCCCAGCATTTT.

This clonotype was detected ten times or more. CDR3 loop: CSAKRLDRETQYF. The CDR3 bases are TGCAGTGCAAAGAGACTAGATCGGGAGACCCAGTACTTC. The chain is built from TRBV20-1 and TRBJ2-5, with a possible D match to TRBD2 (6 bases). Trimming stripped 6 bases from V and 5 bases from J, with 16 bases between. Germline CDR1 reads DFQATT; CDR2 reads SNEGSKA (reference sequence). The length of the CDR3 is 13 residues.

This clonotype was counted a few times. This rearrangement joins TRBV20-1 to TRBJ2-3; D is undetermined. Looked up from germline, CDR1 is DFQATT and CDR2 is SNEGSKA (reference sequence). The CDR3 sequence is 11 residues long. V dropped 6 bases and J dropped 4 bases, with 8 bases sitting between them. Here the CDR3 reads CSAPSADTQYF. CDR3 bases: TGCAGTGCCCCCTCCGCAGATACGCAGTATTTT.

This clonotype was seen only a few times. The CDR3 bases are TGTGCTAGTGCGCAGGGGAGCAATGGCTACACCTTC. It encodes CASAQGSNGYTF. The V call is TRBV12-5, the J call TRBJ1-2; D might be TRBD1 (6 bases). There are 12 residues in the CDR3. The V end lost 7 bases, the J end lost 6 bases, and 12 bases lay between the germline ends. Germline V gene sequence: CDR1 LGHNT, CDR2 FRNRAP.

The rearrangement joins TRBV29-1 to TRBJ2-7, with 8 bases matching TRBD2. This CDR3 comprises 13 residues. Germline V lookup: CDR1 SQVTM, CDR2 ANQGSEA. V shed 6 bases, J shed 6 bases, and the junction held 10 bases outside the gene matches. CDR3 nucleotides: TGCAGCGTCCCGGGGGGGGACCCCTTCGAGCAGTACTTC. Encoded protein: CSVPGGDPFEQYF.

The chain has TRBV18 and TRBJ1-6, with 10 bases identical to TRBD1. The CDR3 runs to 17 residues. With V trimmed by 5 bases and J by 7 bases, 11 bases remained unmatched. Per the germline V gene, CDR1 is KGHSH and CDR2 is LQKENI. CDR3 in amino acids: CASSAPGQGTINSPLHF. CDR3 bases: TGTGCCAGCTCAGCGCCGGGACAGGGGACGATCAATTCACCCCTCCACTTT.

This clonotype was counted ten times or more. The J gene is TRBJ2-7, the V gene TRBV27; D is possibly TRBD1 or TRBD2 (6 bases each). Germline V gene sequence: CDR1 MNHEY, CDR2 SMNVEV (reference sequence). The CDR3 has 15 amino acids. The V and J ends lost 6 bases and 0 bases respectively, with 15 bases between them. CDR3 residues: CASSTNWGASYEQYF. The DNA of the CDR3 is TGTGCCAGCAGCACTAATTGGGGGGCCTCCTACGAGCAGTACTTC.

This clonotype was seen only a few times. The chain joins TRBV5-6 to TRBJ2-4; 7 nucleotides agree with TRBD2. Unmatched junction bases numbered 9, after V lost 4 bases and J lost 5 bases. There are 15 residues in the CDR3. CDR1 and CDR2 (germline): SGHDT, YYEEEE. The CDR3 bases are TGTGCCAGCAGCCCTGAGTCGGGGGGTCAAAACATTCAGTACTTC. It yields the protein CASSPESGGQNIQYF.

This clonotype was detected only a few times. V is TRBV20-1 and J is TRBJ1-4; no reliable D call. V lost 5 bases, J lost 8 bases, and 15 bases lay in between. Germline CDR1 DFQATT, CDR2 SNEGSKA (reference sequence). The CDR3 runs to 13 residues. The CDR3 coding sequence is TGCAGTGCTGCAATGGGAGGTCGAGAAAAACTGTTTTTT. It codes for CSAAMGGREKLFF.

This clonotype was seen repeatedly, ten times or more. The chain combines TRBV27 with TRBJ2-7, with 10 bases that match TRBD2. Germline-derived CDR1 and CDR2 are MNHEY and SMNVEV (reference sequence). There are 14 residues in the CDR3. The junction had 2 bases not matched to a gene; V was cut back by 4 bases and J by 2 bases. The CDR3 loop reads CASSSSGSPYEQYF. The CDR3 nucleotides are TGTGCCAGCAGTTCTAGCGGGAGTCCCTACGAGCAGTACTTC.

In its sample, this clonotype was seen many times. The J gene is TRBJ2-1, the V gene TRBV7-9, with 15 bases that match TRBD2. Germline CDR1 reads SEHNR; CDR2 reads FQNEAQ (reference sequence). Losses at the gene ends were 5 bases for V and 8 bases for J; bases not matched to a gene: 4. The CDR3 spans 15 residues. CDR3: CASSPGLAGGYEQFF. The CDR3 nucleotides read TGTGCCAGCAGCCCGGGACTAGCGGGAGGCTATGAGCAGTTCTTC.